This T cell receptor beta chain appears in the sequencing data of a study of T cells in Graves' hyperthyroidism and ophthalmopathy. Study-level results: Ophthalmopathy onset followed model prediction by a median approximately six months.

This clonotype was seen many times. No antigen is known for it. V was cut by 4 bases and J by 4 bases, with 11 bases left in between. This CDR3 spans 14 amino acids. Germline loops: CDR1 LNHNV, CDR2 YYDKDF (reference sequence). Diagnoses rested on clinical symptoms, serum thyroxine and TRAb, thyroid ultrasound and orbital computed tomography. The source material, RNA transcripts, was used to amplify TCR beta CDR3 regions. First-round RT-PCR with HTBI primers amplified the TCR CDR3 region. TCRdb analysed the multiplex PCR reads with MiXCR anew, one entry per CDR3 protein. Of roughly 600,000 distinct CDR3 sequences in the sample, approximately 14% were seen once.

The sample was blood. This TCR was recovered from a woman aged 45-65 years with Graves' ophthalmopathy. V and J are TRBV15 and TRBJ1-5; D may be TRBD1 (5 bases). The CDR3 DNA reads as TGTGCCACCAGCAATCCGAACAGGAATCAGCCCCAGCATTTT. It specifies CATSNPNRNQPQHF.